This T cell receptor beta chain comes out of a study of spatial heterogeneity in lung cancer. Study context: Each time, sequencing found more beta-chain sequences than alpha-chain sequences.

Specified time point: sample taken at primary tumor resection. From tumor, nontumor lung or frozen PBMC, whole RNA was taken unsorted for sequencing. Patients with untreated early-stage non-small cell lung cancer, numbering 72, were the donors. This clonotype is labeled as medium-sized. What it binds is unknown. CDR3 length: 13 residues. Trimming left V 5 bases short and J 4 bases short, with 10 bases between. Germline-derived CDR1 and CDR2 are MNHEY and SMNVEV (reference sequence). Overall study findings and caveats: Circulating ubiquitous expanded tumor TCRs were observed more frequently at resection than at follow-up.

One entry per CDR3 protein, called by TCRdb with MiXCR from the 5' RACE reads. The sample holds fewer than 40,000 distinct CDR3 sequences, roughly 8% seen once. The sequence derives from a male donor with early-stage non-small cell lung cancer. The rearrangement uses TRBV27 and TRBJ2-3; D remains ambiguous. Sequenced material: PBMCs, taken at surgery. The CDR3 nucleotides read TGTGCCAGCAGTACAGTGAACCCAGATACGCAGTATTTT. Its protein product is CASSTVNPDTQYF.